A single sample is the source of the 18 T cell receptor beta chains below, sequenced in a study of blood T cell repertoires in COVID-19. Assay: immunoSEQ multiplex PCR; the TCRdb copy retains only in-frame clones and omits some. Among 140,000 or so clones, 75% to 90% were seen once, and the ten largest hold roughly 10%. Material: PBMCs or T cells enriched from blood (not recorded which). The receptors shown here come from a man aged 55-75 years who had recovered from COVID-19.

The chain recombines TRBV5-6 with TRBJ2-3, with D perhaps matching TRBD1 (5 bases). Looked up from germline, CDR1 is SGHDT and CDR2 is YYEEEE. This CDR3 region has 14 residues. Trimming shortened V by 5 bases and J by 2 bases, and 12 bases separated the two germline ends. The CDR3 here is CASRAWGSTDTQYF. CDR3 DNA sequence: TGTGCCAGCAGGGCCTGGGGCTCCACAGATACGCAGTATTTT.

The genes are TRBV11-2 and TRBJ2-3, with 10 bases identical to TRBD1. V dropped 4 bases and J dropped 3; count of bases not matched to a gene: 7. Looked up from germline, CDR1 is SGHAT and CDR2 is FQNNGV. The CDR3 is 16 amino acids. CDR3 nucleotide sequence: TGTGCCAGCAGCTACCCGGGACAGGGGTTTACAGATACGCAGTATTTT. This sequence encodes CASSYPGQGFTDTQYF.

The rearrangement joins TRBV5-1 to TRBJ2-1; perhaps TRBD2 as D (5 bases). The CDR3 sequence is 15 residues long. CDR1 SGHRS and CDR2 YFSETQ come from the germline V gene. Trimming shortened V by 3 bases and J by 7 bases, and 17 bases separated the two germline ends. The CDR3 loop is CASSSGNLAPNEQFF. CDR3 DNA sequence: TGCGCCAGCAGCTCAGGCAATCTAGCACCAAATGAGCAGTTCTTC.

This rearrangement joins TRBV5-1 to TRBJ2-7; tentative D call: TRBD2 (6 bases). V lost 4 bases and J 3 bases, leaving 11 bases between the germline ends. The germline CDR1 and CDR2 sequences are SGHRS and YFSETQ. The CDR3 is 13 residues long. The CDR3 DNA sequence: TGCGCCAGCAGCCCCGGACTAATCTACGAGCAGTACTTC. Encoded protein: CASSPGLIYEQYF.

Concerning this clone itself: Other DNA sequences in the same sample also yield this CDR3. The chain carries TRBV28 and TRBJ1-4, with a tentative D call TRBD1 (5 bases). Germline-derived CDR1 and CDR2 are MDHEN and SYDVKM. V lost 8 bases and J 4 bases, leaving 11 bases between the germline ends. There are 13 residues in the CDR3. CDR3 in DNA: TGTGCCAGCCTCGACAGAGGTAATGAAAAACTGTTTTTT. Its translation is CASLDRGNEKLFF.

The chain joins TRBV9 to TRBJ2-2; D remains unclear. Germline CDR1 SGDLS, CDR2 YYNGEE. Deletions cut 3 bases from V and 4 bases from J, with 10 bases between. The CDR3 spans 14 residues. CDR3 sequence reads: CASSEVSGTGELFF. CDR3 coding DNA: TGTGCCAGCAGCGAGGTCTCGGGCACCGGGGAGCTGTTTTTT.

This clone was seen a few times. CDR3 protein: CASSEQGSNQPQHF. As DNA, the CDR3 is TGTGCCAGCAGTGAGCAGGGAAGCAATCAGCCCCAGCATTTT. The chain couples TRBV2 to TRBJ1-5, with TRBD1 as a possible D gene (5 bases). V shed 3 bases and J shed 1 base, with 7 bases lying between them. Germline-derived CDR1 and CDR2 are SNHLY and FYNNEI. This CDR3 is built from 14 residues.

V and J are TRBV24-1 and TRBJ2-1, with D perhaps TRBD1 (6 bases). The CDR3 is made up of 16 amino acids. CDR1 and CDR2 (germline): KGHDR, SFDVKD. V was clipped by 2 bases and J by 1 base, with 11 bases between them. Here the CDR3 reads CATSDSTGKSYNEQFF. CDR3 DNA sequence: TGTGCCACCAGTGATTCCACAGGGAAATCCTACAATGAGCAGTTCTTC.

The chain recombines TRBV15 with TRBJ2-1; weak D call: TRBD2 (5 bases). Germline assignment: CDR1 LNHNV and CDR2 YYDKDF (reference sequence). Trimming cost V 0 bases and J 11 bases, with 11 bases left between them. CDR3 length: 13 amino acids. The DNA for the CDR3 is TGTGCCACCAGCAGAGATACGAGCGGACAGCAGTTCTTC. This codes for CATSRDTSGQQFF.

DNA of the CDR3: TGTGCCAGCAGTTTACTAGGCCCCTCCTACAATGAGCAGTTCTTC. Residues: CASSLLGPSYNEQFF. The rearrangement links TRBV28 to TRBJ2-1; D remains ambiguous. V lost 2 bases and J lost 0, with 8 bases in between. The CDR3 has 15 amino acids. Germline CDR1 MDHEN, CDR2 SYDVKM.

The count of this clone is one. V is TRBV2 and J is TRBJ1-2; D call uncertain. CDR1 and CDR2 from the germline V gene are SNHLY and FYNNEI. The CDR3 spans 13 residues. Trimming took 0 bases from V and 3 from J, leaving 5 bases between them. For the CDR3, the DNA is TGTGCCAGCAGTGAAGCGGGAGACTATGGCTACACCTTC. Protein: CASSEAGDYGYTF.

In DNA, the CDR3 is TGTGCCAGCAGTGGAGATAATGAAAAACTGTTTTTT. It encodes CASSGDNEKLFF. This chain uses TRBV27 with TRBJ1-4, with no clear D. V was clipped by 5 bases and J by 4 bases, with 5 bases between them. CDR1 is MNHEY, CDR2 SMNVEV, per germline (reference sequence). This CDR3 region has 12 residues.

The chain links TRBV19 to TRBJ2-7; 8 bases agree with TRBD1. CDR3 length: 14 residues. The germline CDR1 and CDR2 sequences are LNHDA and SQIVND (reference sequence). J was trimmed by 6 bases and V by 7 bases; bases with no gene match: 11. The CDR3 region is CASKLGQGNGEQYF. DNA of the CDR3: TGTGCCAGTAAATTAGGACAGGGCAACGGCGAGCAGTACTTC.

The chain carries TRBV6-6 and TRBJ2-3; 13 bases line up with TRBD2. The ends lost 5 bases at V and 4 bases at J; junction bases unmatched: 6. This CDR3 is built from 16 residues. Germline lookup yields CDR1 MNHNY and CDR2 SVGAGI (reference sequence). The CDR3 sequence: CASSLGLAGKADTQYF. The CDR3 bases are TGTGCCAGCAGTCTGGGACTAGCGGGAAAGGCAGATACGCAGTATTTT.

The chain links TRBV5-4 to TRBJ2-1; D might be TRBD2 (5 bases). Per the germline V gene, CDR1 is SGHNT and CDR2 is YYREEE (reference sequence). The germline V and J ends were trimmed by 4 bases and 0 bases, with 17 bases remaining between them. The CDR3 is 17 amino acids. The CDR3 DNA reads TGTGCCAGCAGCCAATCCGGGCGGGCCACCTCCTACAATGAGCAGTTCTTC. It codes for CASSQSGRATSYNEQFF.

This chain links TRBV11-2 with TRBJ2-5; the D gene is possibly TRBD1 (5 bases). Trimming pared 7 bases from V and 0 bases from J, leaving 15 bases between. The CDR3 consists of 15 residues. Germline values: CDR1 SGHAT, CDR2 FQNNGV. The CDR3 here is CASTLQGFYQETQYF. In DNA, the CDR3 is TGTGCCAGCACCCTCCAGGGTTTCTACCAAGAGACCCAGTACTTC.

The gene calls are TRBV30 and TRBJ1-4, with D perhaps matching TRBD1 (5 bases). The CDR3 extends over 11 amino acids. Trimming pared 3 bases from V and 8 bases from J, leaving 7 bases between. Germline loops: CDR1 GTSNPN, CDR2 SVGIG (reference sequence). The CDR3 DNA reads TGTGCCTGGAGAGGGGTGGAAAAACTGTTTTTT. It translates to CAWRGVEKLFF.

The CDR3 here is CASIPGGINQPQHF. DNA of the CDR3: TGTGCCAGCATCCCGGGGGGGATCAATCAGCCCCAGCATTTT. J is TRBJ1-5 and V is TRBV28; the D gene is possibly TRBD1 (5 bases). Trimming took off 7 bases at V and 3 bases at J, with 13 bases between the two ends. Germline V lookup: CDR1 MDHEN, CDR2 SYDVKM. This CDR3 is 14 amino acids long.